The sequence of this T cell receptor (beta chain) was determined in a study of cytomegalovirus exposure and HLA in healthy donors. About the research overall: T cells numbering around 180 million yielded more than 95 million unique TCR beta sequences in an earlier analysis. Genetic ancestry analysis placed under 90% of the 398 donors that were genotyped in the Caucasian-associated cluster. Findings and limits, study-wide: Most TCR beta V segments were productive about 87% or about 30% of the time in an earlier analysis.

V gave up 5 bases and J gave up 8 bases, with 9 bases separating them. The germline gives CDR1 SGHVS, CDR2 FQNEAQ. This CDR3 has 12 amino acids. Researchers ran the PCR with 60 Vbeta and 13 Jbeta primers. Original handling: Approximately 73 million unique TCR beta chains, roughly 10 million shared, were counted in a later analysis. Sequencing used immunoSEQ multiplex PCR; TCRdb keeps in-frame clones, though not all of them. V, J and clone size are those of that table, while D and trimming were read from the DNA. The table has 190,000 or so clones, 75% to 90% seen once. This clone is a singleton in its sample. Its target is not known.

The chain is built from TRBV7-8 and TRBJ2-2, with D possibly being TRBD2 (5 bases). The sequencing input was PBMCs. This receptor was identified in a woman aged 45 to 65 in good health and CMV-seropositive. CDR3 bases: TGTGCCAGCAGCCCACTAGGAGGGGAGCTGTTTTTT. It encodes CASSPLGGELFF.